A single sample gave rise to the 29 T cell receptor beta chains below, sequenced in a study of T cells in Graves' hyperthyroidism and ophthalmopathy. Researchers amplified the TCR beta CDR3 regions from RNA transcripts. The study used the HTBI primer set for a first-round RT-PCR of the TCR CDR3. From the multiplex PCR reads, TCRdb called clonotypes with MiXCR, one entry per CDR3 protein. The table includes 500,000 to 650,000 distinct CDR3 sequences, 17% detected once. The sequenced sample consisted of blood. These receptors originate from a woman between 18 and 29 years old with Graves' ophthalmopathy.

Regarding this clonotype: A much larger clone sits a single nucleotide away, making a read error possible. V and J are TRBV19 and TRBJ1-1; D not certain. Germline-derived CDR1 and CDR2 are LNHDA and SQIVND (reference sequence). CDR3 length: 14 amino acids. The V and J ends lost 5 bases and 5 bases respectively, with 15 bases between them. CDR3 in amino acids: CASSRLQVRTEAFF. CDR3 in DNA: TGTGCCAGTAGTCGACTACAAGTTCGGACTGAAGCTTTCTTT.

This clonotype came up many times. The rearrangement uses TRBV30 and TRBJ2-2, with TRBD2 as a possible D gene (6 bases). Germline values: CDR1 GTSNPN, CDR2 SVGIG (reference sequence). This CDR3 comprises 15 residues. Trimming took off 0 bases at V and 6 bases at J, with 14 bases between the two ends. This CDR3 is CAWSVRRGSSGELFF. The CDR3 nucleotides are TGTGCCTGGAGTGTAAGACGGGGGTCTTCCGGGGAGCTGTTTTTT.

This clonotype showed up many times. The rearrangement joins TRBV7-2 to TRBJ1-1; the D is unclear. CDR1 is SGHTA, CDR2 FQGNSA, per germline. Trimming stripped 4 bases from V and 5 bases from J, with 8 bases between. This CDR3 contains 12 residues. The CDR3 reads CASSSPATEAFF. Written as DNA, the CDR3 is TGTGCCAGCAGCTCCCCCGCGACTGAAGCTTTCTTT.

Comment on this clonotype: At one of its ends the junction is not consistent with the germline gene, which may arise from a read error. The chain carries TRBV7-9 and TRBJ1-6, with D possibly matching TRBD1 (6 bases). The CDR3 runs 16 residues. From germline, CDR1 is SEHNR and CDR2 FQNEAQ (reference sequence). The CDR3 is CASNPPGGGRNSPFHF. DNA for the CDR3: TGTGCCAGCAACCCCCCCGGCGGGGGCCGAAATTCACCCTTCCACTTT. The entire variable domain, with the rest obtained from reference TRBV7-9 and TRBJ1-6, is as follows: DTGVSQNPRHKITKRGQNVTFRCDPISEHNRLYWYRQTLGQGPEFLTYFQNEAQLEKSRLLSDRFSAERPKGSFSTLEIQRTEQGDSAMYLCASNPPGGGRNSPFHFGNGTRLTVT.

This clonotype has at least ten counts. CDR3 sequence (DNA): TGTGCCAGCAGCGTAAAGTCGGGAGGCGGGAATGAGCAGTTCTTC. Encoded protein: CASSVKSGGGNEQFF. The V and J genes are TRBV9 and TRBJ2-1; TRBD2 agrees at 7 bases. From germline, CDR1 is SGDLS and CDR2 YYNGEE. The CDR3 length is 15 residues. The V gene end was trimmed by 1 base and the J gene end by 7 bases; junction bases not matched to a gene: 8.

V gene TRBV10-3 combines with J gene TRBJ2-7, with D maybe TRBD2 (7 bases). Trimming shortened V by 6 bases and J by 2 bases, and 14 bases separated the two germline ends. Looked up from germline, CDR1 is ENHRY and CDR2 is SYGVKD. The length of the CDR3 is 14 residues. The CDR3 sequence: CAIRGGGGTYEQYF. CDR3 sequence (DNA): TGTGCCATCAGGGGAGGGGGGGGGACCTACGAGCAGTACTTC.

This clonotype was counted many times. The genes are TRBV7-2 and TRBJ2-1; D is uncertain. There are 12 residues in the CDR3. In germline, CDR1 is SGHTA, CDR2 FQGNSA. V was clipped by 2 bases and J by 1 base, with 0 bases between them. The CDR3 DNA is TGTGCCAGCAGCTTATCCTACAATGAGCAGTTCTTC. As protein: CASSLSYNEQFF.

Ten or more counts support this clonotype. The chain combines TRBV20-1 with TRBJ2-3; D is possibly TRBD2 (6 bases). This CDR3 spans 15 amino acids. Germline CDR1 DFQATT, CDR2 SNEGSKA (reference sequence). The V gene lost 6 bases and the J gene lost 0 bases, with 16 bases spanning the gap. The CDR3 here is CSAHPLAFSTDTQYF. DNA for the CDR3: TGCAGTGCCCACCCCCTAGCGTTTAGCACAGATACGCAGTATTTT.

The chain couples TRBV4-1 to TRBJ1-1; tentatively, D is TRBD1 (6 bases). Germline lookup yields CDR1 MGHRA and CDR2 YSYEKL. Trimming pared 2 bases from V and 8 bases from J, leaving 12 bases between. The CDR3 runs 13 residues. The CDR3 spells CASSQHGQTEAFF. CDR3 nucleotides: TGCGCCAGCAGCCAACATGGACAGACCGAAGCTTTCTTT.

This clonotype was picked up many times. The chain couples TRBV30 to TRBJ2-7; 8 bases line up with TRBD2. J was trimmed by 7 bases and V by 8 bases; bases with no gene match: 16. Per the germline V gene, CDR1 is GTSNPN and CDR2 is SVGIG (reference sequence). The CDR3 consists of 14 residues. The CDR3 coding sequence is TGTGCCGCCAGTGCGGGTAGCGGGGCCGGGGAGCAGTACTTC. Its protein product is CAASAGSGAGEQYF.

This clonotype was picked up a small number of times. The J gene is TRBJ2-7, the V gene TRBV5-1; 11 nucleotides align to TRBD2. CDR3 length: 15 amino acids. V lost 8 bases to trimming and J lost 4 bases; unmatched junction nucleotides: 11. CDR1 and CDR2 from the germline V gene are SGHRS and YFSETQ. This CDR3 is CASRLTSGTLYEQYF. The CDR3 DNA is TGCGCCAGTCGCCTGACTAGCGGGACTTTATACGAGCAGTACTTC.

This clonotype was recorded at least ten times. This chain uses TRBV30 with TRBJ1-3; D unclear. The CDR3 is made up of 15 amino acids. Between the trimmed V and J ends, which lost 3 bases and 0 bases, there was a span of 12 bases. Germline assignment: CDR1 GTSNPN and CDR2 SVGIG (reference sequence). The CDR3 region is CAWRTLEDSGNTIYF. For the CDR3, the DNA is TGTGCCTGGAGGACACTCGAAGACTCTGGAAACACCATATATTTT.

This clonotype was seen many times. The chain links TRBV20-1 to TRBJ1-6, with TRBD1 identical over 9 bases. With 5 bases clipped from V and 7 bases from J, the junction kept 3 bases outside the gene matches. Germline assignment: CDR1 DFQATT and CDR2 SNEGSKA (reference sequence). The CDR3 consists of 13 residues. As DNA, the CDR3 is TGCAGTGCTCCGGGACAGGGAAATTCACCCCTCCACTTT. This translates into CSAPGQGNSPLHF.

Notes on this clonotype: A much larger clone differs from this one at a single base, so this may be a read error. The chain joins TRBV6-9 to TRBJ2-1; D uncertain. The germline V gene encodes CDR1 MNHGY and CDR2 SVAAGI. The CDR3 extends over 11 amino acids. The CDR3 DNA reads as TGTGCCAGCAGTTACGTGAATGAGCGGTTCTTC. It codes for CASSYVNERFF.

This clonotype was detected only a few times. The chain is built from TRBV28 and TRBJ1-3; D gene unclear. Germline V gene lookup returns CDR1 MDHEN and CDR2 SYDVKM. The CDR3 sequence is 15 residues long. Trimming shortened V by 6 bases and J by 2 bases, and 14 bases separated the two germline ends. CDR3 nucleotide sequence: TGTGCCAGCAGCCCGGACCAGAGGACTGGAAACACCATATATTTT. This encodes CASSPDQRTGNTIYF.

At least ten counts were recorded for this clonotype. The chain has TRBV12-3 or TRBV12-4 and TRBJ1-2; D remains unclear. The CDR3 is 12 residues long. The germline V and J ends were trimmed by 4 bases and 5 bases, with 8 bases remaining between them. For the CDR3, the DNA is TGTGCCAGCAGTTCCATGGGGTATGGCTACACCTTC. This encodes CASSSMGYGYTF.

A note on this clonotype: This may be a read error, as it is one base from a much larger clone. The chain links TRBV28 to TRBJ2-7; TRBD2 might be the D (6 bases). The V gene's germline CDR1 is MDHEN and CDR2 SYDVKM. Between the trimmed V and J ends, which lost 11 bases and 1 base, there was a span of 21 bases. This CDR3 contains 15 residues. The CDR3 here is CAGLGGRLGSYEQYF. The CDR3 DNA reads as TGTGCCGGCCTCGGGGGACGGTTGGGGTCCTACGAGCAGTACTTC. The variable domain in full, with the rest retrieved from reference TRBV28 and TRBJ2-7, is DVKVTQSSRYLVKRTGEKVFLECVQDMDHENMFWYRQDPGLGLRLIYFSYDVKMKEKGDIPEGYSVSREKKERFSLILESASTNQTSMYLCAGLGGRLGSYEQYFGPGTRLTVT.

This clonotype has more than one count but fewer than ten. With a much larger clone just one base away, this may be a read error. The chain employs TRBV5-6 and TRBJ2-3; possibly TRBD2 for D (5 bases). The germline V gene encodes CDR1 SGHDT and CDR2 YYEEEE. The CDR3 is 16 amino acids. CDR3 in amino acids: CASNLKRPYPTDTQYF. The CDR3, as DNA: TGTGCCAGCAACTTGAAGCGGCCCTATCCCACAGATACGCAGTATTTT.

This clonotype was detected many times. This CDR3 is CASSPSTGGYEQYF. CDR3 DNA sequence: TGTGCCAGCAGTCCGTCGACAGGGGGCTACGAGCAGTACTTC. V and J are TRBV28 and TRBJ2-7, with 9 nucleotides matching TRBD1. This CDR3 region has 14 residues. V dropped 5 bases and J dropped 3; count of bases not matched to a gene: 5. Germline CDR1 is MDHEN and CDR2 is SYDVKM.

The sample holds many counts of this clonotype. This chain links TRBV7-6 with TRBJ2-1; a weak D match, TRBD1 (6 bases). CDR1 is SGHVS and CDR2 is FNYEAQ in the germline V gene. This CDR3 has 16 residues. V lost 4 bases, J lost 9 bases, and 22 bases lay in between. CDR3 nucleotide sequence: TGTGCCAGCAGCTCAGGGCGGGTCCCCCAAGGGGGTGAGCAGTTCTTC. Translating it yields CASSSGRVPQGGEQFF.

The chain combines TRBV5-1 with TRBJ1-2; TRBD1 is a possible D gene (6 bases). CDR1 and CDR2 (germline): SGHRS, YFSETQ. Trimming removed 7 bases at V and 4 bases at J, with 20 bases between. The CDR3 sequence is 15 residues long. The CDR3 DNA follows: TGCGCCAGCCGTTCCTCCGGGACATCCTTCTATGGCTACACCTTC. Encoded protein: CASRSSGTSFYGYTF.

This clonotype was observed many times. This chain uses TRBV5-1 with TRBJ1-1; the D is unclear. There are 11 residues in the CDR3. V was trimmed by 5 bases and J by 12 bases, leaving 14 bases between them. From germline, CDR1 is SGHRS and CDR2 YFSETQ. The CDR3 sequence is CASSFDGGSFF. For the CDR3, the DNA is TGCGCCAGCAGTTTCGACGGCGGGTCTTTCTTT. The full variable domain, rest sourced from reference TRBV5-1 and TRBJ1-1, is KAGVTQTPRYLIKTRGQQVTLSCSPISGHRSVSWYQQTPGQGLQFLFEYFSETQRNKGNFPGRFSGRQFSNSRSEMNVSTLELGDSALYLCASSFDGGSFFGQGTRLTVV.

J is TRBJ2-5 and V is TRBV20-1, with 7 bases lining up with TRBD2. Looked up from germline, CDR1 is DFQATT and CDR2 is SNEGSKA (reference sequence). This CDR3 region has 15 residues. J gave up 5 bases and V 0 bases, and 9 bases lay outside the gene matches. As DNA, the CDR3 is TGCAGTGCTAGAGAGGGGGGGGTCCAAGGGGAGACCCAGTACTTC. Protein product: CSAREGGVQGETQYF.

This clonotype was recorded at least ten times. This rearrangement joins TRBV7-8 to TRBJ1-1, with 8 bases identical to TRBD1. The germline V gene has CDR1 SGHVS and CDR2 FQNEAQ. This CDR3 is 15 amino acids long. V lost 2 bases to trimming and J lost 4 bases; unmatched junction nucleotides: 6. The CDR3: CASSLQGATPTEAFF. In nucleotides, the CDR3 is TGTGCCAGCAGCTTACAGGGGGCGACGCCCACTGAAGCTTTCTTT.

This clonotype was observed many times. V and J are TRBV7-6 and TRBJ2-5; perhaps TRBD1 as D (6 bases). The germline gives CDR1 SGHVS, CDR2 FNYEAQ. The germline V and J ends were trimmed by 5 bases and 4 bases, with 14 bases remaining between them. CDR3 length: 14 residues. The CDR3 region has the DNA TGTGCCAGCAGCCTCACAGGGTTGAGAGAGACCCAGTACTTC. As protein: CASSLTGLRETQYF.

The genes are TRBV6-9 and TRBJ2-3; 13 nucleotides agree with TRBD2. The CDR3 runs to 18 residues. Per germline, CDR1 MNHGY and CDR2 SVAAGI. V shed 3 bases, J shed 8 bases, and the junction held 14 bases outside the gene matches. The CDR3 DNA sequence: TGTGCCAGCAGTTACTCGTATGTTGGACTAGCGGGAGAGAGTACGCAGTATTTT. Protein: CASSYSYVGLAGESTQYF.

In the case of this clonotype: A read error is possible here, since a much larger clone lies one base away. In DNA, the CDR3 is TGTGCCTGCACCGGGACGTCCAACTATGGCTACACCTTC. Its translation is CACTGTSNYGYTF. This sequence joins TRBV30 and TRBJ1-2; possibly TRBD1 for D (5 bases). CDR1 is GTSNPN, CDR2 SVGIG, per germline (reference sequence). The CDR3 has 13 residues. V was trimmed by 6 bases and J by 2 bases, leaving 13 bases between them.

In this sample, this clonotype turned up many times. The rearrangement uses TRBV11-2 and TRBJ2-3, with 8 nucleotides matching TRBD1. J gave up 2 bases and V 5 bases, and 6 bases lay outside the gene matches. Germline lookup yields CDR1 SGHAT and CDR2 FQNNGV. CDR3 length: 15 residues. The CDR3 region is CASSAQGGYTDTQYF. CDR3 bases: TGTGCCAGCAGCGCACAGGGGGGATACACAGATACGCAGTATTTT.

This clonotype came up many times. The genes are TRBV3-1 and TRBJ1-2; possible D gene TRBD1, 6 bases. V was clipped by 4 bases and J by 0 bases, with 12 bases between them. The CDR3 consists of 15 residues. Looked up from germline, CDR1 is LGHDT and CDR2 is YNNKEL (reference sequence). The DNA for the CDR3 is TGTGCCAGCAGCCCAGCCACAGGGTCTAACTATGGCTACACCTTC. Translation gives CASSPATGSNYGYTF.